Below are 31 T cell receptor beta chains sequenced from a single sample in a study of regulatory T cells in long-lasting Graves disease. Arm-PCR of CDR3 regions and iRepertoire HTBI primers were used to build TCR beta libraries. MiXCR, applied by TCRdb to the multiplex PCR reads, yields one record per CDR3 protein. The repertoire has 400,000 to 500,000 distinct CDR3 sequences, around 15% of them found once; the top ten carry under 20%. Time point: newly diagnosed GD, antithyroid drugs for less than 3 months. PBMCs were the source of the RNA used for TCR sequencing. The sample was also reused in another study, on T cells in Graves' hyperthyroidism and ophthalmopathy.

Sequenced here: peripheral blood mononuclear cells (PBMCs), sampled at new diagnosis, from a patient treated with antithyroid drugs. The receptors were sampled from a woman between 45 and 65 years old with Graves disease.

This clonotype has ten or more counts. The CDR3 sequence is CAISDPQKGDSSYEQYF. In nucleotides, the CDR3 is TGTGCCATCAGTGATCCTCAAAAGGGGGACAGCTCCTACGAGCAGTACTTC. The chain joins TRBV10-3 to TRBJ2-7; 7 nucleotides match TRBD1. V trimming: 3 bases; J trimming: 0 bases; junction bases outside the gene matches: 11. The CDR3 spans 17 residues. Germline loops: CDR1 ENHRY, CDR2 SYGVKD.

This clonotype was seen many times. J is TRBJ2-3 and V is TRBV2; no clear D gene. Germline-derived CDR1 and CDR2 are SNHLY and FYNNEI. The CDR3 sequence is 12 residues long. Deletions cut 6 bases from V and 2 bases from J, with 6 bases between. The CDR3 DNA reads as TGTGCCAGCAGAGCCAACACAGATACGCAGTATTTT. Translating it yields CASRANTDTQYF.

This clonotype was seen many times. The chain has TRBV4-1 and TRBJ2-7; 9 nucleotides align to TRBD2. CDR3 length: 16 residues. J lost 4 bases, V lost 1 base, and 8 bases had no gene match. Per the germline V gene, CDR1 is MGHRA and CDR2 is YSYEKL. The DNA for the CDR3 is TGCGCCAGCAGCCAAGGTGGTAGCGGGAGAGAGTACGAGCAGTACTTC. As protein: CASSQGGSGREYEQYF.

CDR3 residues: CASSLAGVGEKLFF. As DNA, the CDR3 is TGTGCCAGCAGCTTGGCCGGGGTGGGTGAAAAACTGTTTTTT. This rearrangement joins TRBV7-9 to TRBJ1-4, with D unresolved. The CDR3 sequence is 14 residues long. V shed 3 bases and J shed 7 bases, with 12 bases lying between them. Germline V gene sequence: CDR1 SEHNR, CDR2 FQNEAQ (reference sequence). The whole variable domain, remainder taken from reference TRBV7-9 and TRBJ1-4, is DTGVSQNPRHKITKRGQNVTFRCDPISEHNRLYWYRQTLGQGPEFLTYFQNEAQLEKSRLLSDRFSAERPKGSFSTLEIQRTEQGDSAMYLCASSLAGVGEKLFFGSGTQLSVL.

This clonotype came up many times. The chain couples TRBV30 to TRBJ2-5; 15 positions agree with TRBD2. Germline CDR1 GTSNPN, CDR2 SVGIG (reference sequence). J gave up 8 bases and V 2 bases, and 6 bases lay outside the gene matches. This CDR3 contains 15 residues. In DNA form, the CDR3 reads TGTGCCTGGAGTACGGGACTAGCGGGAGGTAGTACCCAGTACTTC. Protein sequence: CAWSTGLAGGSTQYF.

This clonotype was recorded many times. The chain has TRBV9 and TRBJ2-7; TRBD2 agrees at 12 bases. This CDR3 is 17 amino acids long. Trimming at V came to 4 bases and at J to 0 bases, leaving 8 bases not matched to a gene. Germline CDR1 is SGDLS and CDR2 is YYNGEE. The CDR3 spells CASSQGETSGSSYEQYF. For the CDR3, the DNA is TGTGCCAGCAGCCAAGGAGAGACTAGCGGGAGCTCCTACGAGCAGTACTTC.

This clonotype was seen at least ten times. The gene calls are TRBV7-9 and TRBJ2-7; either TRBD1 or TRBD2 may supply D (5 bases each). Germline assignment: CDR1 SEHNR and CDR2 FQNEAQ (reference sequence). The CDR3 is made up of 16 amino acids. Trimming took off 5 bases at V and 3 bases at J, with 20 bases between the two ends. The CDR3 loop is CASSRPRDDVVYEQYF. Here the CDR3 DNA reads TGTGCCAGCAGCCGCCCCCGGGACGACGTAGTCTACGAGCAGTACTTC.

At least ten counts were recorded for this clonotype. The V gene is TRBV28, the J gene TRBJ1-3; D remains unclear. The CDR3 length is 15 residues. The germline V gene has CDR1 MDHEN and CDR2 SYDVKM. Trimming shortened V by 2 bases and J by 0 bases, and 8 bases separated the two germline ends. As DNA, the CDR3 is TGTGCCAGCAGTTTAGTGCTAAACTCTGGAAACACCATATATTTT. Protein sequence: CASSLVLNSGNTIYF.

The chain recombines TRBV20-1 with TRBJ1-1, with D perhaps matching TRBD1 (6 bases). This CDR3 comprises 12 residues. The V gene lost 0 bases and the J gene lost 11 bases, with 13 bases spanning the gap. Germline V gene sequence: CDR1 DFQATT, CDR2 SNEGSKA (reference sequence). Written as DNA, the CDR3 is TGCAGTGCTAGAGATAGGGGGTACTCGGCTTTCTTT. Its protein product is CSARDRGYSAFF.

The chain links TRBV24-1 to TRBJ1-4; no clear D. CDR1 and CDR2 from the germline V gene are KGHDR and SFDVKD. This CDR3 is built from 14 residues. V was shortened by 6 bases and J by 8 bases, with 15 bases between the two germline ends. The chain's CDR3 is CATSHGGQEEKLFF. CDR3 coding DNA: TGTGCCACCAGTCACGGCGGTCAGGAGGAAAAACTGTTTTTT.

The chain recombines TRBV29-1 with TRBJ2-5; 7 nucleotides match TRBD1. Germline CDR1 SQVTM, CDR2 ANQGSEA. The CDR3 totals 15 residues. J gave up 4 bases and V 3 bases, and 11 bases lay outside the gene matches. CDR3 sequence: CSVEVVSRGRETQYF. In DNA form, the CDR3 reads TGCAGCGTTGAGGTAGTTAGTAGGGGGCGAGAGACCCAGTACTTC.

This sequence joins TRBV2 and TRBJ1-4; no definite D call. Germline loops: CDR1 SNHLY, CDR2 FYNNEI. The V end was cut by 7 bases, the J end by 4 bases, with 10 bases between. The CDR3 covers 13 residues. This CDR3 is CASIEPLNEKLFF. The CDR3 coding sequence is TGTGCCAGCATCGAACCCCTTAATGAAAAACTGTTTTTT.

This clonotype was counted only a few times. This chain links TRBV20-1 with TRBJ2-1; D perhaps matches TRBD2 (6 bases). Germline CDR1 DFQATT, CDR2 SNEGSKA (reference sequence). The CDR3 spans 18 residues. The germline V and J ends were trimmed by 0 bases and 0 bases, with 18 bases remaining between them. The CDR3 DNA sequence: TGCAGTGCTAGAGAGGGAGGCGGTATCTTTAGCTCCTACAATGAGCAGTTCTTC. It is translated as CSAREGGGIFSSYNEQFF.

This clonotype has a handful of counts. The chain employs TRBV20-1 and TRBJ2-5; 14 nucleotides agree with TRBD2. V gave up 3 bases and J gave up 8 bases; unmatched junction bases: 17. CDR1 is DFQATT and CDR2 is SNEGSKA in the germline V gene (reference sequence). The CDR3 contains 18 residues. Here the CDR3 DNA reads TGCAGTGCTAGGGGACTAGCGGGAGTAAAAAGAGGGCCCGGTACCCAGTACTTC. Translated, it gives CSARGLAGVKRGPGTQYF.

There are many counts of this clonotype. CDR3 in amino acids: CSVEDRLAGLYNEQFF. The CDR3 DNA is TGCAGCGTTGAAGACAGACTAGCGGGACTTTACAATGAGCAGTTCTTC. The chain employs TRBV29-1 and TRBJ2-1, with 11 bases matching TRBD2. The V segment lost 0 bases and the J segment 4 bases; nucleotides outside the gene matches: 5. The CDR3 totals 16 residues. The germline V gene has CDR1 SQVTM and CDR2 ANQGSEA.

This clonotype was recorded at least ten times. The rearrangement joins TRBV30 to TRBJ2-2; 13 nucleotides agree with TRBD2. This CDR3 spans 15 amino acids. J lost 6 bases, V lost 3 bases, and 4 bases had no gene match. Germline V CDR1 and CDR2: GTSNPN, SVGIG (reference sequence). CDR3 nucleotide sequence: TGTGCCTGGAGCAAGGGACTAGCGGGGCCCGGGGAGCTGTTTTTT. Amino acid sequence: CAWSKGLAGPGELFF.

Ten or more counts support this clonotype. The rearrangement uses TRBV28 and TRBJ2-1, with 8 positions matching TRBD1. Germline CDR1 and CDR2: MDHEN and SYDVKM. V dropped 8 bases and J dropped 2; count of bases not matched to a gene: 8. The CDR3 extends over 15 amino acids. The CDR3 is CASWRTTGAYNEQFF. The CDR3 nucleotides read TGTGCCAGCTGGCGAACGACAGGGGCCTACAATGAGCAGTTCTTC.

This clonotype was recorded at least ten times. CDR3 nucleotides: TGTGCCACCGGAAGGAGCTCTGGAAACACCATATATTTT. Translation: CATGRSSGNTIYF. The V call is TRBV28, the J call TRBJ1-3, with D hard to call. V lost 10 bases, J lost 0 bases, and 10 bases lay in between. The germline V gene encodes CDR1 MDHEN and CDR2 SYDVKM. The CDR3 consists of 13 residues.

This clonotype was found a few times. The genes are TRBV6-5 and TRBJ2-3; TRBD1 might be the D (5 bases). V lost 3 bases and J 1 base, leaving 20 bases between the germline ends. The CDR3 loop spans 18 amino acids. In germline, CDR1 is MNHEY, CDR2 SVGAGI. The CDR3 is CASSYGSRATDGTDTQYF. The CDR3 DNA follows: TGTGCCAGCAGTTATGGTTCAAGGGCGACAGATGGCACAGATACGCAGTATTTT.

This clonotype was observed at least ten times. The CDR3 protein is CASSDRQGLNTIYF. DNA for the CDR3: TGTGCCAGCAGTGATCGACAGGGCCTCAACACCATATATTTT. The chain has TRBV6-1 and TRBJ1-3; 7 bases fit TRBD1. CDR3 length: 14 residues. Per the germline V gene, CDR1 is MNHNS and CDR2 is SASEGT. V lost 3 bases to trimming and J lost 7 bases; unmatched junction nucleotides: 6.

This sequence joins TRBV7-2 and TRBJ2-1; 10 bases agree with TRBD2. Germline V lookup: CDR1 SGHTA, CDR2 FQGNSA. V dropped 1 base and J dropped 6; count of bases not matched to a gene: 3. This CDR3 comprises 15 residues. The CDR3: CASSLVGTSVNEQFF. CDR3 DNA sequence: TGTGCCAGCAGCTTAGTCGGGACTAGCGTCAATGAGCAGTTCTTC.

This clonotype was seen at least ten times. V gene TRBV5-1 combines with J gene TRBJ1-1, with D possibly being TRBD1 (6 bases). The length of the CDR3 is 14 residues. Germline assignment: CDR1 SGHRS and CDR2 YFSETQ. Trimming cost V 2 bases and J 4 bases, with 12 bases left between them. CDR3 in amino acids: CASSLQGSSTEAFF. CDR3 DNA: TGCGCCAGCAGCTTACAGGGTTCCAGCACTGAAGCTTTCTTT.

The chain is built from TRBV9 and TRBJ2-7; D not certain. The V gene's germline CDR1 is SGDLS and CDR2 YYNGEE. Trimming took 0 bases from V and 0 from J, leaving 7 bases between them. The CDR3 extends over 14 amino acids. The CDR3 spells CASSVAVNSYEQYF. As DNA, the CDR3 is TGTGCCAGCAGCGTAGCGGTCAACTCCTACGAGCAGTACTTC.

This clonotype showed up many times. This chain links TRBV28 with TRBJ2-7; D is possibly TRBD2 (5 bases). The length of the CDR3 is 14 residues. V lost 3 bases and J 0 bases, leaving 9 bases between the germline ends. Germline V CDR1 and CDR2: MDHEN, SYDVKM. The CDR3 is CASSFAGSSYEQYF. As DNA, the CDR3 is TGTGCCAGCAGTTTTGCGGGCAGCTCCTACGAGCAGTACTTC.

This clonotype was found many times. The V gene is TRBV18, the J gene TRBJ1-2; the D gene is possibly TRBD1 (6 bases). Trimming removed 1 base from V and 3 bases from J, with 15 bases in between. The germline CDR1 and CDR2 sequences are KGHSH and LQKENI. The CDR3 loop spans 16 amino acids. The CDR3 sequence: CASSPRGTQNDYGYTF. The CDR3, as DNA: TGTGCCAGCTCACCACGGGGGACACAGAATGACTATGGCTACACCTTC.

This clonotype has ten or more counts. V usage is TRBV3-1 and J usage is TRBJ2-7; D remains ambiguous. The CDR3 sequence is 15 residues long. Germline V CDR1 and CDR2: LGHDT, YNNKEL (reference sequence). Trimming shortened V by 1 base and J by 0 bases, and 10 bases separated the two germline ends. CDR3 DNA: TGTGCCAGCAGCCAAGTGTTGCGACGCTCCTACGAGCAGTACTTC. Its translation is CASSQVLRRSYEQYF.

This chain links TRBV9 with TRBJ2-7; D could derive from TRBD1 or TRBD2 (5 bases each). The CDR3 has 15 amino acids. V lost 2 bases and J lost 2, with 14 bases in between. Per the germline V gene, CDR1 is SGDLS and CDR2 is YYNGEE. The CDR3: CASSVSPGPTYEQYF. CDR3 bases: TGTGCCAGCAGCGTCTCCCCGGGACCCACCTACGAGCAGTACTTC. The variable domain in full, with the rest retrieved from reference TRBV9 and TRBJ2-7, is DSGVTQTPKHLITATGQRVTLRCSPRSGDLSVYWYQQSLDQGLQFLIQYYNGEERAKGNILERFSAQQFPDLHSELNLSSLELGDSALYFCASSVSPGPTYEQYFGPGTRLTVT.

The chain links TRBV6-1 to TRBJ2-4; the D gene is possibly TRBD2 (5 bases). The DNA end is a closer match to TRBJ2-5, so the J assignment may be wrong. The CDR3 is made up of 14 amino acids. Germline-derived CDR1 and CDR2 are MNHNS and SASEGT. This CDR3 reads CASSLQPGWETQYF. CDR3 nucleotides: TGTGCCAGCAGTCTCCAGCCGGGATGGGAGACCCAGTACTTC.

V usage is TRBV19 and J usage is TRBJ2-3; TRBD2 matches 9 bases. With V trimmed by 4 bases and J by 2 bases, 4 bases remained unmatched. Germline loops: CDR1 LNHDA, CDR2 SQIVND (reference sequence). The CDR3 loop spans 15 amino acids. The CDR3 DNA reads TGTGCCAGTAGTACGGCTAGCGGGACCACAGATACGCAGTATTTT. Protein product: CASSTASGTTDTQYF.

V usage is TRBV28 and J usage is TRBJ2-7; no reliable D call. CDR1 is MDHEN, CDR2 SYDVKM, per germline. Trimming took 3 bases from V and 2 from J, leaving 14 bases between them. The CDR3 loop spans 15 amino acids. The CDR3, as DNA: TGTGCCAGCAGTTTTTCCCCCCCCCTGGCCTACGAGCAGTACTTC. Protein product: CASSFSPPLAYEQYF.

This clonotype was recorded many times. The chain uses TRBV3-1 and TRBJ1-4; tentatively, D is TRBD1 (6 bases). Germline V gene sequence: CDR1 LGHDT, CDR2 YNNKEL (reference sequence). The CDR3 is made up of 14 amino acids. The ends were cut back, 3 bases at V and 7 bases at J, with 12 bases in the middle. CDR3 amino acids: CASSHRQGIEKLFF. The DNA of the CDR3 is TGTGCCAGCAGCCATCGTCAGGGGATTGAAAAACTGTTTTTT.